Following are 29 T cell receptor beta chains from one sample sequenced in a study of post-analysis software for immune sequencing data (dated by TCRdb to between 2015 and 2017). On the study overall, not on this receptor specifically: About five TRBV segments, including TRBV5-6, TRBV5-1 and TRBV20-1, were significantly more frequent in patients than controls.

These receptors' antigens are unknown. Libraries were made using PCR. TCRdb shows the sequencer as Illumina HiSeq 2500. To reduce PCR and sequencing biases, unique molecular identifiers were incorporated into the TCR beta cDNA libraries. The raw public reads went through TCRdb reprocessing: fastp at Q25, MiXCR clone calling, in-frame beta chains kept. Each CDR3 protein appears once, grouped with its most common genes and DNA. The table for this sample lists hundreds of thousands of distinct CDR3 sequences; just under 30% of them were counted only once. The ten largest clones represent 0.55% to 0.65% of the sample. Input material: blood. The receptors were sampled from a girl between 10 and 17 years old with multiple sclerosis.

For the CDR3, the DNA is TGCGCCAGCAGTTACGACTCAACTAATGAAAAACTGTTTTTT. It codes for CASSYDSTNEKLFF. The gene calls are TRBV5-1 and TRBJ1-4, with D unresolved. The germline V gene encodes CDR1 SGHRS and CDR2 YFSETQ. This CDR3 has 14 amino acids. V lost 5 bases and J 0 bases, leaving 8 bases between the germline ends.

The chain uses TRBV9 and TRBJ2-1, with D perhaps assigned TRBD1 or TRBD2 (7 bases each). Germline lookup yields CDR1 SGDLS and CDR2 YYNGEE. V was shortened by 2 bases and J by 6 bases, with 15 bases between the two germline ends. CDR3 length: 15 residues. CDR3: CASSVWSGGVNEQFF. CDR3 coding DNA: TGTGCCAGCAGCGTCTGGTCAGGGGGGGTCAATGAGCAGTTCTTC. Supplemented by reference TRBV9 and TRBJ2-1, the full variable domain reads DSGVTQTPKHLITATGQRVTLRCSPRSGDLSVYWYQQSLDQGLQFLIQYYNGEERAKGNILERFSAQQFPDLHSELNLSSLELGDSALYFCASSVWSGGVNEQFFGPGTRLTVL.

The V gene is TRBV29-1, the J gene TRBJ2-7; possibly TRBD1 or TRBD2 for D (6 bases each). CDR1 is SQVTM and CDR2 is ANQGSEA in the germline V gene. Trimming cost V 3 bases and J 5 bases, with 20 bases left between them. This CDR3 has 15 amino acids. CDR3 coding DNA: TGCAGCGTTGAGGGGGGTCCTAGGGCAGGGGACGAGCAGTACTTC. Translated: CSVEGGPRAGDEQYF.

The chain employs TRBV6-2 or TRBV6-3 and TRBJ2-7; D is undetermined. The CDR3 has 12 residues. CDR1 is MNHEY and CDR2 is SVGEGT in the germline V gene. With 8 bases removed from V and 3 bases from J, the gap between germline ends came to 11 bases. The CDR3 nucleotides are TGTGCCAGCTTCCTCCACTACTACGAGCAGTACTTC. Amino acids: CASFLHYYEQYF.

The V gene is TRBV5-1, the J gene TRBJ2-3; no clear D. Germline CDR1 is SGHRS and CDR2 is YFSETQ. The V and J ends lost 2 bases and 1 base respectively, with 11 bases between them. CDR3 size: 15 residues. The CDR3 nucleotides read TGCGCCAGCAGCTTAGTAAACCCAGGCACAGATACGCAGTATTTT. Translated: CASSLVNPGTDTQYF. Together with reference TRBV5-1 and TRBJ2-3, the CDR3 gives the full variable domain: KAGVTQTPRYLIKTRGQQVTLSCSPISGHRSVSWYQQTPGQGLQFLFEYFSETQRNKGNFPGRFSGRQFSNSRSEMNVSTLELGDSALYLCASSLVNPGTDTQYFGPGTRLTVL.

The CDR3 nucleotides are TGTGCCAGCAGCTTGGCGGGGGGGAGTGGCACTGAAGCTTTCTTT. Translation: CASSLAGGSGTEAFF. The chain links TRBV11-2 to TRBJ1-1, with TRBD1 as a possible D gene (5 bases). The germline gives CDR1 SGHAT, CDR2 FQNNGV. The V and J ends lost 3 bases and 4 bases respectively, with 15 bases between them. The CDR3 is 15 residues long.

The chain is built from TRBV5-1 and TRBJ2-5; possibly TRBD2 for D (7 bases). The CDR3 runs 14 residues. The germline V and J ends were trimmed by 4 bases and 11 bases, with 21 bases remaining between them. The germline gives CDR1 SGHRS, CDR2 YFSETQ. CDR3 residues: CASSGGANKGEQYF. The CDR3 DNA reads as TGCGCCAGCAGCGGGGGGGCAAACAAAGGGGAGCAGTACTTC.

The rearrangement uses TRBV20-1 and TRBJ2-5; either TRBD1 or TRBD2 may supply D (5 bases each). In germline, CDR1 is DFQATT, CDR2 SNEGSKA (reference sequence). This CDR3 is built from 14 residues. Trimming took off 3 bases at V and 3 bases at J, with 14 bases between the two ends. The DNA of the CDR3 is TGCAGTGCTAGGGGGGACGGAATGAAAGAGACCCAGTACTTC. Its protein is CSARGDGMKETQYF.

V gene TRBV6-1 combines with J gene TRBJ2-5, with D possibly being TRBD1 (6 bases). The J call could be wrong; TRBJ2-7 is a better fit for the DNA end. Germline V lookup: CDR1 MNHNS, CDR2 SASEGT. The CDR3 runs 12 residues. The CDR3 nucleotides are TGTGCCAGCACCCCGGACAGCTACGAGCAGTACTTC. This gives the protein CASTPDSYEQYF.

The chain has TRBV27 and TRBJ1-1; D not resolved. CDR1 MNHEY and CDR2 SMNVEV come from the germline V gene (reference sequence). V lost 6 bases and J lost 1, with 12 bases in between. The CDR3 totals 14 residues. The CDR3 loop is CASRFLTGNTEAFF. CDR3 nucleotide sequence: TGTGCCAGCAGGTTCTTGACTGGGAACACTGAAGCTTTCTTT.

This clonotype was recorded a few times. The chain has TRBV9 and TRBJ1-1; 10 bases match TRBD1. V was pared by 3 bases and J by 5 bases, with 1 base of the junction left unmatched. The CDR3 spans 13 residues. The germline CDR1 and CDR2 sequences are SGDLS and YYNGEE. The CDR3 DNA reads TGTGCCAGCAGCGGGACAGGGGGGACTGAAGCTTTCTTT. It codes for CASSGTGGTEAFF.

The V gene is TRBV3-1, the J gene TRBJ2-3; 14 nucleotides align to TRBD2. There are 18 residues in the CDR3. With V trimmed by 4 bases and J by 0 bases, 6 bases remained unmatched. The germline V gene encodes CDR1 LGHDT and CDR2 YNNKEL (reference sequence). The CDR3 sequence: CASSRRTSGGPSTDTQYF. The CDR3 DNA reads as TGTGCCAGCAGCCGCCGGACTAGCGGGGGGCCGAGCACAGATACGCAGTATTTT.

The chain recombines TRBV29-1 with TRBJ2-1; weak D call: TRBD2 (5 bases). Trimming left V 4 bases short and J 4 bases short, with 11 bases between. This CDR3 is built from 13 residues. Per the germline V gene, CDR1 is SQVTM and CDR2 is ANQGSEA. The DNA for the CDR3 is TGCAGCGTTGGGAGGCTTGGGTACAATGAGCAGTTCTTC. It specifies CSVGRLGYNEQFF.

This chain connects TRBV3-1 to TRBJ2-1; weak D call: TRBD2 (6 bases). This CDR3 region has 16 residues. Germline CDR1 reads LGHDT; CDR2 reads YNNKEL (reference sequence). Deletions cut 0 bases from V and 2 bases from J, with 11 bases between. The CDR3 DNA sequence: TGTGCCAGCAGCCAAGATGTGGCGGGGACCTACAATGAGCAGTTCTTC. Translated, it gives CASSQDVAGTYNEQFF.

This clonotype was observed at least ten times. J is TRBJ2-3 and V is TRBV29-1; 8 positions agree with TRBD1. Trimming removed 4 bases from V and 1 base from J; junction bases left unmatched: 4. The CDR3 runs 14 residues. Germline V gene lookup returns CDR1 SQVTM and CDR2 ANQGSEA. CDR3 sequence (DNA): TGCAGCGTTGTTAAGACAGGGGGCACAGATACGCAGTATTTT. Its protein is CSVVKTGGTDTQYF.

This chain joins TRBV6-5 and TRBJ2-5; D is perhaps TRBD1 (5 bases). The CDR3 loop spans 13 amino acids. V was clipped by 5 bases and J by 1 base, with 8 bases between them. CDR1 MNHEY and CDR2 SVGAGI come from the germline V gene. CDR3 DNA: TGTGCCAGCAGTGTGACAGTCCAAGAGACCCAGTACTTC. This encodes CASSVTVQETQYF.

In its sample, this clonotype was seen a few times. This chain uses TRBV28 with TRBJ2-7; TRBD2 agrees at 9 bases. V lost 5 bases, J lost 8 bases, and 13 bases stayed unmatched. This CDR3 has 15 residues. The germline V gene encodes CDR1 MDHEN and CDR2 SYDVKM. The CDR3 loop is CASSDGTSRANQQYF. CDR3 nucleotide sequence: TGTGCCAGCAGTGATGGGACTAGCCGGGCCAATCAGCAGTACTTC.

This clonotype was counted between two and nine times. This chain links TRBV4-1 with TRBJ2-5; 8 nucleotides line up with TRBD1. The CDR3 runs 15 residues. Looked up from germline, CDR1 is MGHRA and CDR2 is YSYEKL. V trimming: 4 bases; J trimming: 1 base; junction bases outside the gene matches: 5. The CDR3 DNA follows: TGCGCCAGCAGCCCCCGGACAGGGCTCCAAGAGACCCAGTACTTC. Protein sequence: CASSPRTGLQETQYF.

CDR3 DNA: TGCAGCGTTGACGCAGCAAACACCGGGGAGCTGTTTTTT. Translated, it gives CSVDAANTGELFF. This chain joins TRBV29-1 and TRBJ2-2; no clear D. The CDR3 has 13 residues. V was trimmed by 3 bases and J by 2 bases, leaving 7 bases between them. The germline V gene encodes CDR1 SQVTM and CDR2 ANQGSEA.

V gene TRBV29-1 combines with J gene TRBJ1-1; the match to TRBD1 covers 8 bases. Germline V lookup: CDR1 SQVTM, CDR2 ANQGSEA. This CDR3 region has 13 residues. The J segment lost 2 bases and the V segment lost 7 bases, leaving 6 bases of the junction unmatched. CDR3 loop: CSANQGANTEAFF. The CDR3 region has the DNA TGCAGCGCAAATCAGGGGGCCAACACTGAAGCTTTCTTT.

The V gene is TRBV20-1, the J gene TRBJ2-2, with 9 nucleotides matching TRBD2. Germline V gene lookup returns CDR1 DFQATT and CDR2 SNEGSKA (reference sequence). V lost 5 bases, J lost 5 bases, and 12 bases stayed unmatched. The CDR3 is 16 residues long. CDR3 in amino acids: CSADKIAGVRTGELFF. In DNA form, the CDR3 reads TGCAGTGCTGACAAAATAGCGGGAGTTAGGACCGGGGAGCTGTTTTTT.

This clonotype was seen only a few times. The CDR3 here is CASSLGALGEQYF. CDR3 DNA: TGTGCCAGCAGCTTAGGGGCCCTAGGCGAGCAGTACTTC. The chain has TRBV7-2 and TRBJ2-7; D unresolved. V was trimmed by 1 base and J by 6 bases, leaving 10 bases between them. This CDR3 is 13 amino acids long. From germline, CDR1 is SGHTA and CDR2 FQGNSA.

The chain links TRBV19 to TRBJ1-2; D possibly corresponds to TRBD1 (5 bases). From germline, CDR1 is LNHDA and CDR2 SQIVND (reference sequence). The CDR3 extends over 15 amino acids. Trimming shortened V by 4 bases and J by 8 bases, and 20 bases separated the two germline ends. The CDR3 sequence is CASSRDWAEKNGYTF. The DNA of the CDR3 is TGTGCCAGTAGTAGGGACTGGGCCGAGAAGAACGGCTACACCTTC.

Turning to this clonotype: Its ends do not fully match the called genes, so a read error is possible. The CDR3 DNA follows: TGCAGTGCTACCGGACTGGCGGAGACTCAGTACTTC. This encodes CSATGLAETQYF. The chain has TRBV20-1 and TRBJ2-5; tentative D call: TRBD2 (5 bases). Germline-derived CDR1 and CDR2 are DFQATT and SNEGSKA (reference sequence). CDR3 length: 12 residues.

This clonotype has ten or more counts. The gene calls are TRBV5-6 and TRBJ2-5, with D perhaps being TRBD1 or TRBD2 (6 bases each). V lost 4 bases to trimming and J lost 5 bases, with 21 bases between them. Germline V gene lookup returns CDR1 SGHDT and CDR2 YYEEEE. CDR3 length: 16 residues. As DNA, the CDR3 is TGTGCCAGCAGCCGCCGAGGGGGTCGGGGGAGCGAGACCCAGTACTTC. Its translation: CASSRRGGRGSETQYF.

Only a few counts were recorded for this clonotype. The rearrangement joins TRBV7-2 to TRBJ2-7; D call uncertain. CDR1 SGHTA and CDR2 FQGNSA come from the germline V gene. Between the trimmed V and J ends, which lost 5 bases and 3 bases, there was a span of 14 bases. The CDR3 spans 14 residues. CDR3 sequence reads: CASSLLPRDYEQYF. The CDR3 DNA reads TGTGCCAGCAGCCTACTACCGCGAGACTACGAGCAGTACTTC. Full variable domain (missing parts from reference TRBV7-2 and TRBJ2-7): GAGVSQSPSNKVTEKGKDVELRCDPISGHTALYWYRQSLGQGLEFLIYFQGNSAPDKSGLPSDRFSAERTGGSVSTLTIQRTQQEDSAVYLCASSLLPRDYEQYFGPGTRLTVT.

The CDR3 is CSARSTSGAADTQYF. CDR3 nucleotides: TGCAGTGCTAGGTCGACTAGCGGGGCCGCAGATACGCAGTATTTT. This chain links TRBV20-1 with TRBJ2-3; 11 nucleotides line up with TRBD2. V lost 3 bases and J lost 4; bases outside the gene matches: 6. From germline, CDR1 is DFQATT and CDR2 SNEGSKA (reference sequence). There are 15 residues in the CDR3.

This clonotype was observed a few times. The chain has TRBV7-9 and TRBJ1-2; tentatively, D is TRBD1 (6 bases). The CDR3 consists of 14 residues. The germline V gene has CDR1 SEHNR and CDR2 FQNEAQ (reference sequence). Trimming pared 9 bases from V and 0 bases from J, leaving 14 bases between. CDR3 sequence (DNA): TGTGCCAGTGGGGGGCTAACATCTAACTATGGCTACACCTTC. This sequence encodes CASGGLTSNYGYTF.

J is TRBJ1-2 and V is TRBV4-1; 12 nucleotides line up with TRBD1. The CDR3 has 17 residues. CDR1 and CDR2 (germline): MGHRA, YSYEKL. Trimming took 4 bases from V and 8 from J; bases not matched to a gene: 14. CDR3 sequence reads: CASSLSHPGQGAYGYTF. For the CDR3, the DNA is TGCGCCAGCAGCCTTAGTCACCCGGGACAGGGGGCTTACGGCTACACCTTC.